These 13 T cell receptor beta chains came from one sample sequenced in a study of T-cell memory formation after mild COVID-19. TCRdb reanalysed the 5' RACE reads using MiXCR and keeps one entry per CDR3 protein. The profile shows roughly 320,000 distinct CDR3 sequences, around 30% of them singletons. Sequenced input: PBMCs or a T cell subset sorted from them (not recorded which). All receptors derive from an adult woman who had mild COVID-19 (a few samples of this study predate the infection). Cell type and time point are not known.

V is TRBV5-1 and J is TRBJ1-1, with D possibly TRBD1 on 5 matching bases. This CDR3 contains 15 residues. V shed 5 bases and J shed 1 base, with 15 bases lying between them. Per germline, CDR1 SGHRS and CDR2 YFSETQ. The CDR3 protein is CASRSDGARNTEAFF. In nucleotides, the CDR3 is TGCGCCAGCAGGAGTGACGGGGCGCGGAACACTGAAGCTTTCTTT.

V gene TRBV6-2 or TRBV6-3 combines with J gene TRBJ2-7, with TRBD2 as a possible D gene (6 bases). The CDR3 has 16 residues. Trimming stripped 6 bases from V and 5 bases from J, with 23 bases between. The germline V gene encodes CDR1 MNHEY and CDR2 SVGEGT. CDR3 coding DNA: TGTGCCAGCAGGGGAGACCGGGACTGGAGCTACCACGAGCAGTACTTC. Amino acid sequence: CASRGDRDWSYHEQYF.

The chain employs TRBV7-2 and TRBJ1-2; D might be TRBD1 (5 bases). V dropped 2 bases and J dropped 8 bases, with 21 bases sitting between them. Per germline, CDR1 SGHTA and CDR2 FQGNSA. There are 16 residues in the CDR3. The CDR3 DNA reads as TGTGCCAGCAGCTTATACGCGTTGGTGGGACGAGCGGGCTACACCTTC. It specifies CASSLYALVGRAGYTF. Combining the CDR3 with reference TRBV7-2 and TRBJ1-2 gives the whole variable domain GAGVSQSPSNKVTEKGKDVELRCDPISGHTALYWYRQSLGQGLEFLIYFQGNSAPDKSGLPSDRFSAERTGGSVSTLTIQRTQQEDSAVYLCASSLYALVGRAGYTFGSGTRLTVV.

This clonotype has only a few counts. The chain carries TRBV30 and TRBJ2-3; unclear D gene. The ends were cut back, 1 base at V and 2 bases at J, with 13 bases in the middle. The germline gives CDR1 GTSNPN, CDR2 SVGIG (reference sequence). CDR3 size: 15 residues. CDR3 loop: CAWSAGRTPTDTQYF. The DNA of the CDR3 is TGTGCCTGGAGTGCGGGCAGGACCCCCACAGATACGCAGTATTTT.

This clonotype has a handful of counts. The chain employs TRBV18 and TRBJ2-3; TRBD1 agrees at 8 bases. Looked up from germline, CDR1 is KGHSH and CDR2 is LQKENI. V shed 0 bases, J shed 2 bases, and the junction held 4 bases outside the gene matches. The CDR3 runs to 16 residues. Here the CDR3 reads CASSPPGQGATDTQYF. The CDR3 region has the DNA TGTGCCAGCTCACCACCTGGGCAGGGGGCCACAGATACGCAGTATTTT.

This chain links TRBV7-3 with TRBJ1-6; 10 nucleotides match TRBD1. Germline-derived CDR1 and CDR2 are SGHTA and FQGTGA. This CDR3 has 14 residues. The junction had 2 bases not matched to a gene; V was cut back by 3 bases and J by 9 bases. CDR3: CASSLDRGISPLHF. The CDR3 region has the DNA TGTGCCAGCAGCTTGGACAGGGGGATTTCACCCCTCCACTTT.

The chain couples TRBV6-5 to TRBJ2-7; 11 bases are a match to TRBD1. The CDR3 is made up of 15 amino acids. The V and J ends lost 5 bases and 6 bases, in that order; junction bases with no gene match: 9. Germline assignment: CDR1 MNHEY and CDR2 SVGAGI. CDR3 region: CASSPLTGTGGEQYF. CDR3 DNA sequence: TGTGCCAGCAGTCCACTAACCGGGACAGGGGGCGAGCAGTACTTC.

This clonotype turned up a few times. V gene TRBV12-5 combines with J gene TRBJ1-1, with D unresolved. V lost 7 bases to trimming and J lost 1 base, with 10 bases between them. CDR3 length: 13 residues. Per germline, CDR1 LGHNT and CDR2 FRNRAP. In DNA form, the CDR3 reads TGTGCTAGTGCCCTGGGGTGGAACACTGAAGCTTTCTTT. Its protein product is CASALGWNTEAFF.

There are a few counts of this clonotype. The chain employs TRBV20-1 and TRBJ2-5; 9 bases match TRBD2. V shed 0 bases and J 4 bases; nucleotides not matched to a gene: 6. Germline CDR1 reads DFQATT; CDR2 reads SNEGSKA (reference sequence). The CDR3 runs to 15 residues. The CDR3 here is CSARDYWREGETQYF. The CDR3 coding sequence is TGCAGTGCTAGAGATTACTGGCGGGAGGGAGAGACCCAGTACTTC.

The rearrangement uses TRBV7-3 and TRBJ2-1; perhaps TRBD1 as D (7 bases). The CDR3 spans 13 residues. Per germline, CDR1 SGHTA and CDR2 FQGTGA. V lost 5 bases and J lost 10, with 15 bases in between. This CDR3 is CASSPTRGAEQFF. The CDR3 nucleotides read TGTGCCAGCAGCCCGACCAGGGGGGCAGAGCAGTTCTTC. The entire variable domain, with the rest obtained from reference TRBV7-3 and TRBJ2-1, is as follows: GAGVSQTPSNKVTEKGKYVELRCDPISGHTALYWYRQSLGQGPEFLIYFQGTGAADDSGLPNDRFFAVRPEGSVSTLKIQRTERGDSAVYLCASSPTRGAEQFFGPGTRLTVL.

This clonotype was counted between two and nine times. The chain's CDR3 is CASSLRQGSEQFF. The CDR3 DNA reads as TGTGCCAGCAGCTTAAGGCAGGGCAGTGAGCAGTTCTTC. The chain recombines TRBV7-2 with TRBJ2-1; maybe TRBD1 (5 bases). This CDR3 is built from 13 residues. From germline, CDR1 is SGHTA and CDR2 FQGNSA. Trimming shortened V by 2 bases and J by 9 bases, and 11 bases separated the two germline ends.

This clonotype was observed a few times. V gene TRBV7-9 combines with J gene TRBJ2-2; a possible D gene is TRBD1 (5 bases). Germline values: CDR1 SEHNR, CDR2 FQNEAQ (reference sequence). This CDR3 region has 14 residues. Trimming cost V 2 bases and J 6 bases, with 10 bases left between them. The CDR3 loop reads CASSLQEGAGELFF. DNA for the CDR3: TGTGCCAGCAGCTTACAGGAAGGGGCCGGGGAGCTGTTTTTT.

The V and J genes are TRBV20-1 and TRBJ1-6; the D gene is possibly TRBD1 (6 bases). Deletions cut 4 bases from V and 0 bases from J, with 13 bases between. The CDR3 contains 16 residues. Germline V gives CDR1 DFQATT, CDR2 SNEGSKA (reference sequence). The CDR3 reads CSATRQDPSYNSPLHF. The CDR3 nucleotides are TGCAGTGCTACTAGACAGGACCCCTCCTATAATTCACCCCTCCACTTT.